Listed below are T cell receptor beta chains from one sample, sequenced in a study of shared clonotypes between healthy human individuals. Sequencing was performed with immunoSEQ multiplex PCR; in TCRdb, only in-frame clones are kept and a portion is missing. The data show 500,000 to 700,000 clones, with 95% seen just once and approximately 0.11% held by the top ten. Sequencing was carried out using naive CD8+ T cells sorted from blood. The receptors originated from a woman between 25 and 40 years old in good health. Both conserved end residues are part of each CDR3. D genes are given only for firm matches. A clone size is listed for some rows: how often the clone was seen (once, few, many), or a class if it is expanded.

>TRBV4-1|TRBD1|TRBJ2-3|.
CASSQGYLTGDSTDTQYF
TGCGCCAGCAGCCAAGGGTACTTGACAGGGGATTCCACAGATACGCAGTATTTT
>TRBV6-1|.|TRBJ1-1|.
CASLPGGWTEAFF
TGTGCCAGCCTTCCGGGGGGTTGGACTGAAGCTTTCTTT
>TRBV27|.|TRBJ2-2|.
CASSLLGPPTGELFF
TGTGCCAGCAGTTTACTAGGACCCCCTACCGGGGAGCTGTTTTTT
>TRBV29-1|.|TRBJ2-7|.
CSVEVKGGYEQYF
TGCAGCGTTGAAGTCAAGGGGGGATACGAGCAGTACTTC
>TRBV4-2|.|TRBJ2-2|once
CASSQDVGYETNTGELFF
TGTGCCAGCAGCCAAGATGTCGGTTACGAAACGAACACCGGGGAGCTGTTTTTT
>TRBV7-6|.|TRBJ2-1|.
CASSLASRHEQFF
TGTGCCAGCAGCTTAGCGTCGCGGCATGAGCAGTTCTTC
>TRBV7-9|.|TRBJ1-4|.
CASSLSRGTDEKLFF
TGTGCCAGCAGCTTAAGCCGGGGCACCGATGAAAAACTGTTTTTT
>TRBV19|TRBD1|TRBJ2-5|.
CASSIDHRGGRETQYF
TGTGCCAGTAGTATAGATCACAGGGGTGGTCGGGAGACCCAGTACTTC
>TRBV2|.|TRBJ2-7|once
CATLGTLSSYEQYF
TGTGCCACCCTTGGGACTCTCAGCTCCTACGAGCAGTACTTC
>TRBV15|.|TRBJ1-4|.
CATSRVDWGLNEKLFF
TGTGCCACCAGCAGAGTCGACTGGGGGCTTAATGAAAAACTGTTTTTT
>TRBV6-5|.|TRBJ2-1|.
CASSYSSRRPYNEQFF
TGTGCCAGCAGTTACTCGTCCAGGCGGCCATACAATGAGCAGTTCTTC
>TRBV7-9|.|TRBJ1-2|.
CASSFVQALYGYTF
TGTGCCAGCAGTTTCGTTCAGGCCCTCTATGGCTACACCTTC
>TRBV19|.|TRBJ2-2|.
CASSIVNGGGELFF
TGTGCCAGTAGTATAGTGAACGGTGGTGGGGAGCTGTTTTTT
>TRBV7-2|.|TRBJ2-7|.
CASSERSGSEQYF
TGTGCCAGCAGCGAGCGGTCGGGGTCCGAGCAGTACTTC
>TRBV28|.|TRBJ1-2|once
CASSFEGFQGYTF
TGTGCCAGCAGTTTCGAAGGGTTTCAGGGCTACACCTTC
>TRBV28|TRBD1|TRBJ1-1|.
CATRGVGNTEAFF
TGTGCCACCAGGGGGGTCGGGAACACTGAAGCTTTCTTT
>TRBV6-5|TRBD1|TRBJ2-5|.
CASSYSTGVETQYF
TGTGCCAGCAGTTACTCAACAGGGGTAGAGACCCAGTACTTC